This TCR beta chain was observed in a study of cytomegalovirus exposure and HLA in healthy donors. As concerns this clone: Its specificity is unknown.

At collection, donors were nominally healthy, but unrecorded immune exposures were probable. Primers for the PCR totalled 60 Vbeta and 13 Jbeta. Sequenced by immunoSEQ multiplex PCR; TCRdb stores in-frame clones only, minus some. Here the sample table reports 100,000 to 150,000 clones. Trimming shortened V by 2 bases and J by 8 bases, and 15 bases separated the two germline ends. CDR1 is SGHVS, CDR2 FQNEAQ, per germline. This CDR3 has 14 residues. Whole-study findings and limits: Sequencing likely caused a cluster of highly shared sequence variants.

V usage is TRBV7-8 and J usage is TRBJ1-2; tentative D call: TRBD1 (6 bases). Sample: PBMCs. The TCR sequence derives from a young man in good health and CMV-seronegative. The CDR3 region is CASSLLGAPGGYTF. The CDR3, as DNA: TGTGCCAGCAGCTTATTGGGGGCTCCCGGGGGCTACACCTTC.